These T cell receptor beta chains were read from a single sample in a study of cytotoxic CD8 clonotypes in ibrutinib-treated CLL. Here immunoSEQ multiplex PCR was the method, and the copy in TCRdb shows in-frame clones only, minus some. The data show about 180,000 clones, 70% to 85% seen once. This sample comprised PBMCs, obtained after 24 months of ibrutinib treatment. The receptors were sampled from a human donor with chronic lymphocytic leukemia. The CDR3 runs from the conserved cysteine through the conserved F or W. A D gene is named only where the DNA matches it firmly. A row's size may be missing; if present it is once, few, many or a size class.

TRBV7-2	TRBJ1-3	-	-	CASSLSGGTGNTIYF	TGTGCCAGCAGCTTAAGTGGAGGGACCGGAAACACCATATATTTT
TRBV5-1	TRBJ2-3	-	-	CASSLGFGDTQYF	TGCGCCAGCAGCTTGGGCTTCGGAGATACGCAGTATTTT
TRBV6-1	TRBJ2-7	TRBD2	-	CASRGTSRASYEQYF	TGTGCCAGCAGAGGGACTAGCCGAGCCTCCTACGAGCAGTACTTC
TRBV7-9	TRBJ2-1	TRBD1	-	CASSFQGARYNEQFF	TGTGCCAGCAGCTTCCAGGGGGCGAGATACAATGAGCAGTTCTTC
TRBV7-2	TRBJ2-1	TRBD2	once	CASSSGLAGAYSSYNEQFF	TGTGCCAGCAGCTCGGGACTAGCGGGAGCTTATAGTTCCTACAATGAGCAGTTCTTC
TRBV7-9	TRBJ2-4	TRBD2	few	CASSFILAGRIQYF	TGTGCCAGCAGCTTTATACTAGCGGGACGCATTCAGTACTTC
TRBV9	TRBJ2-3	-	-	CASSPRPRTDTQYF	TGTGCCAGCAGCCCCCGGCCCCGCACAGATACGCAGTATTTT
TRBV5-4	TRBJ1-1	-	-	CASRSSATDPTEAFF	TGTGCCAGCCGTTCATCGGCGACAGACCCCACTGAAGCTTTCTTT
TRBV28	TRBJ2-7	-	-	CASKDWVDPYEQYF	TGTGCCAGCAAGGATTGGGTTGATCCCTACGAGCAGTACTTC
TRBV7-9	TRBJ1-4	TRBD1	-	CASGKQGAYEKLFF	TGTGCCAGCGGAAAACAGGGGGCCTATGAAAAACTGTTTTTT
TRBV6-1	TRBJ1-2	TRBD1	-	CASRGTGGSYGYTF	TGTGCCAGCAGGGGGACAGGGGGTTCCTATGGCTACACCTTC
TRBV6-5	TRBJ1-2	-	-	CASSYGGIGYGYTF	TGTGCCAGCAGTTACGGGGGGATAGGCTATGGCTACACCTTC
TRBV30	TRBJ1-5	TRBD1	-	CAWSRGLSNQPQHF	TGTGCCTGGAGCAGGGGGCTCAGCAATCAGCCCCAGCATTTT
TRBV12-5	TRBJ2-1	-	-	CASGEQGSYNEQFF	TGTGCTAGTGGTGAGCAGGGGTCGTACAATGAGCAGTTCTTC
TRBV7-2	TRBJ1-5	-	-	CASSLGSGNQPQHF	TGTGCCAGCAGCTTGGGCTCGGGAAATCAGCCCCAGCATTTT
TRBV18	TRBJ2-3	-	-	CASSPREGYDTQYF	TGTGCCAGCTCACCACGAGAGGGGTACGATACGCAGTATTTT
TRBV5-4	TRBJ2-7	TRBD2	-	CASSARTSGSPHEQYF	TGTGCCAGCAGCGCCCGGACTAGCGGGAGCCCCCACGAGCAGTACTTC
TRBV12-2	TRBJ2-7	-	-	CASRPTGNKQYF	TGTGCAAGTCGCCCGACAGGGAACAAGCAGTACTTC
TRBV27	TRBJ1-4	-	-	CASSWTRGRYGEKLFF	TGTGCCAGCAGTTGGACCCGGGGGCGTTATGGTGAAAAACTGTTTTTT
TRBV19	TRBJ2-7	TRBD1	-	CASSRTGVNEQYF	TGTGCCAGTAGTCGGACAGGGGTGAACGAGCAGTACTTC
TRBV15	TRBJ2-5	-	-	CATSRITVALDQYF	TGTGCCACCAGCCGAATCACGGTGGCTCTGGACCAGTACTTC
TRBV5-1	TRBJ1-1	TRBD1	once	CASSLGPPRRRGEAFF	TGCGCCAGCAGCTTGGGACCACCCCGACGCAGGGGGGAAGCTTTCTTT
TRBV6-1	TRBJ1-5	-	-	CASSELGEDRRFRNQPQHF	TGTGCCAGCAGTGAATTGGGTGAGGACCGTCGTTTCCGCAATCAGCCCCAGCATTTT
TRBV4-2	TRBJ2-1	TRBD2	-	CASSQDRAGGAYNEQFF	TGTGCCAGCAGCCAAGATAGGGCGGGGGGTGCCTACAATGAGCAGTTCTTC
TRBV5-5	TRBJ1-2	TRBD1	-	CASSSGQGRGGYTF	TGTGCCAGCAGCTCCGGACAGGGTCGGGGTGGCTACACCTTC
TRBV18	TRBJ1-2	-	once	CASSGDSAGYTF	TGTGCCAGCTCGGGGGACTCCGCCGGCTACACCTTC
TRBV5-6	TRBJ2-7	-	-	CASSLGEPYEQYF	TGTGCCAGCAGCTTAGGGGAGCCCTACGAGCAGTACTTC
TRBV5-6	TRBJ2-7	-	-	CASSPRTNYEQYF	TGTGCCAGCAGCCCTCGGACAAACTACGAGCAGTACTTC
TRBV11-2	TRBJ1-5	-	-	CASSPDGGPNQPQHF	TGTGCCAGCAGCCCCGACGGTGGACCCAATCAGCCCCAGCATTTT
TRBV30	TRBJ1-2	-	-	CAWSVLGKGYTF	TGTGCCTGGAGTGTACTAGGGAAGGGCTACACCTTC